The present T cell receptor (beta chain) was sequenced within a study of blood T cell repertoires in COVID-19. The V gene's germline CDR1 is MRHNA and CDR2 SNTAGT. V was shortened by 9 bases and J by 1 base, with 9 bases between the two germline ends. The length of the CDR3 is 12 residues. Original analysis: Estimated nucleated cell counts came from reference gene primer amplification. TCRdb's copy holds only in-frame clones and misses some; the assay was immunoSEQ multiplex PCR. V and J calls and clone size are copied from that table; D and trimming were computed from the DNA. The sample has roughly 200,000 clones, around nine tenths seen once.

The sample comprised peripheral blood. This TCR was recovered from a woman under 30 who had recovered from COVID-19. V gene TRBV6-4 combines with J gene TRBJ2-5, with a tentative D call TRBD2 (6 bases). The CDR3 nucleotides read TGTGCCAGACACGGGAGCCAAGAGACCCAGTACTTC. Translating gives CARHGSQETQYF.